The rows below give T cell receptor beta chains drawn from one sample of a study of blood T cell repertoires in COVID-19. Some clones are missing from TCRdb's copy, which holds only in-frame ones; the method was immunoSEQ multiplex PCR. The sample has about 190,000 clones, about four fifths seen once; the top ten hold more than 2.5%. Material: PBMCs or T cells enriched from blood (not recorded which). These receptors were obtained from a woman aged 30 to 39 who had recovered from COVID-19. Both conserved end residues are part of each CDR3. Each record gives: D gene, J gene, clone size, V gene, CDR3 DNA, CDR3 protein. D genes are given only for firm matches. For some rows the clone size is stated as once, few or many, or as a class when expanded; others skip it.

d_gene: NA
j_gene: TRBJ2-5
abundance: NA
v_gene: TRBV28
CDR3nt: TGTGCCAGCAGCTCAGGGTATTTGGAGACCCAGTACTTC
CDR3aa: CASSSGYLETQYF

d_gene: NA
j_gene: TRBJ2-2
abundance: NA
v_gene: TRBV3-1/TRBV3-2
CDR3nt: TGTGCCAGCAGCCCGACAGGTAACACCGGGGAGCTGTTTTTT
CDR3aa: CASSPTGNTGELFF

d_gene: NA
j_gene: TRBJ1-6
abundance: NA
v_gene: TRBV6-1
CDR3nt: TGTGCCAGCAGGGAATACGGTTGGTACAGGGCAGAACTGGCACCCCTCCACTTT
CDR3aa: CASREYGWYRAELAPLHF

d_gene: NA
j_gene: TRBJ2-1
abundance: NA
v_gene: TRBV7-3
CDR3nt: TGTGCCAGCAGCTTATCAAGCGGGACATACAATGAGCAGTTCTTC
CDR3aa: CASSLSSGTYNEQFF

d_gene: NA
j_gene: TRBJ2-7
abundance: NA
v_gene: TRBV6-5
CDR3nt: TGTGCCAGCAGTTTGGACACGGGAGAGACCTACGAGCAGTACTTC
CDR3aa: CASSLDTGETYEQYF

d_gene: NA
j_gene: TRBJ2-4
abundance: NA
v_gene: TRBV3-1/TRBV3-2
CDR3nt: TGTGCCAGCAGCCAAGACGTGGAGCGCGTTAACATTCAGTACTTC
CDR3aa: CASSQDVERVNIQYF

d_gene: TRBD1
j_gene: TRBJ1-4
abundance: NA
v_gene: TRBV19
CDR3nt: TGTGCCAGTGGGACAGGGACGGCCGGGAGTGAAAAACTGTTTTTT
CDR3aa: CASGTGTAGSEKLFF

d_gene: NA
j_gene: TRBJ1-2
abundance: NA
v_gene: TRBV29-1
CDR3nt: TGCAGCGTCCAGGGGACGGCTTTAGGCTATGGCTACACCTTC
CDR3aa: CSVQGTALGYGYTF

d_gene: TRBD1
j_gene: TRBJ2-7
abundance: once
v_gene: TRBV6-6
CDR3nt: TGTGCCAGCAGTGTTACAGGGGGTCTCTACGAGCAGTACTTC
CDR3aa: CASSVTGGLYEQYF

d_gene: TRBD2
j_gene: TRBJ2-3
abundance: NA
v_gene: TRBV28
CDR3nt: TGTGCCAGCCGCAACATACCCGGGACTAGCGGGAGGAACCGCACAGATACGCAGTATTTT
CDR3aa: CASRNIPGTSGRNRTDTQYF

d_gene: NA
j_gene: TRBJ2-3
abundance: NA
v_gene: TRBV24-1
CDR3nt: TGTGCCACCAGTGATTTGCAAATCAGGAGGGGAGATACGCAGTATTTT
CDR3aa: CATSDLQIRRGDTQYF

d_gene: NA
j_gene: TRBJ1-1
abundance: NA
v_gene: TRBV7-2
CDR3nt: TGTGCCAGCAGCCTCTGGGCGAACACTGAAGCTTTCTTT
CDR3aa: CASSLWANTEAFF

d_gene: NA
j_gene: TRBJ1-6
abundance: once
v_gene: TRBV7-3
CDR3nt: TGTGCCAGCAGACCGGAGGGGGGGACCCTCCACTTT
CDR3aa: CASRPEGGTLHF

d_gene: TRBD2
j_gene: TRBJ2-7
abundance: NA
v_gene: TRBV3-1/TRBV3-2
CDR3nt: TGTGCCAGCAGCCGAATTAGCGGGGCTTCGGAGCAGTACTTC
CDR3aa: CASSRISGASEQYF

d_gene: NA
j_gene: TRBJ2-6
abundance: NA
v_gene: TRBV29-1
CDR3nt: TGCAGCGTCAGCTCTGGGGCCAACGTCCTGACTTTC
CDR3aa: CSVSSGANVLTF

d_gene: TRBD2
j_gene: TRBJ2-3
abundance: few
v_gene: TRBV7-2
CDR3nt: TGTGCCAGCAGCTCAGGGACTAGGGGCACAGATACGCAGTATTTT
CDR3aa: CASSSGTRGTDTQYF

d_gene: NA
j_gene: TRBJ1-1
abundance: NA
v_gene: TRBV6-5
CDR3nt: TGTGCCAGCAGTTACGATGGCTTCTTGAACACTGAAGCTTTCTTT
CDR3aa: CASSYDGFLNTEAFF

d_gene: NA
j_gene: TRBJ1-2
abundance: NA
v_gene: TRBV5-8
CDR3nt: TGTGCCAGCATAACCGGGACAACCCATCTAAGATATGGCTACACCTTC
CDR3aa: CASITGTTHLRYGYTF

d_gene: TRBD1
j_gene: TRBJ1-2
abundance: NA
v_gene: TRBV5-4
CDR3nt: TGTGCCAGCAGCTTGGGGGGACAGGGGGCGTATGGCTACACCTTC
CDR3aa: CASSLGGQGAYGYTF

d_gene: NA
j_gene: TRBJ1-6
abundance: few
v_gene: TRBV28
CDR3nt: TGTGCCAGCAGCTCTTATGGGTCCGGGGAACCCCTCCACTTT
CDR3aa: CASSSYGSGEPLHF

d_gene: TRBD2
j_gene: TRBJ2-1
abundance: NA
v_gene: TRBV6-5
CDR3nt: TGTGCCAGCAGTTACGGGCGGGGGGGGAATGAGCAGTTCTTC
CDR3aa: CASSYGRGGNEQFF

d_gene: TRBD1
j_gene: TRBJ1-4
abundance: once
v_gene: TRBV28
CDR3nt: TGTGCCAGCAGTCCACAGGGGAGTCCTAATGAAAAACTGTTTTTT
CDR3aa: CASSPQGSPNEKLFF

d_gene: NA
j_gene: TRBJ1-1
abundance: NA
v_gene: TRBV9
CDR3nt: TGTGCCAGCAGCGTTGAGGGAACCCCTGAAGCTTTCTTT
CDR3aa: CASSVEGTPEAFF

d_gene: NA
j_gene: TRBJ1-1
abundance: NA
v_gene: TRBV28
CDR3nt: TGTGCCAGCAGACCTGACAGAGGAAACACTGAAGCTTTCTTT
CDR3aa: CASRPDRGNTEAFF

d_gene: NA
j_gene: TRBJ1-5
abundance: NA
v_gene: TRBV2
CDR3nt: TGTGCCAGCTCCGGGGGGGTCGGGAGTCAGCCCCAGCATTTT
CDR3aa: CASSGGVGSQPQHF

d_gene: TRBD1
j_gene: TRBJ1-1
abundance: NA
v_gene: TRBV7-2
CDR3nt: TGTGCCAGCAGCTTAGCGTCAGTAGGGACAGGGCTCAACACTGAAGCTTTCTTT
CDR3aa: CASSLASVGTGLNTEAFF

d_gene: NA
j_gene: TRBJ1-1
abundance: few
v_gene: TRBV24-1
CDR3nt: TGTGCCACCGCCCGAAGCGGGGAGGAAGCTTTCTTT
CDR3aa: CATARSGEEAFF

d_gene: NA
j_gene: TRBJ1-5
abundance: NA
v_gene: TRBV19
CDR3nt: TGTGCCAGTACTCCAGCAGGGATCGTGAGCAATCAGCCCCAGCATTTT
CDR3aa: CASTPAGIVSNQPQHF

d_gene: NA
j_gene: TRBJ2-6
abundance: NA
v_gene: TRBV19
CDR3nt: TGTGCCAGTACGGCTGGGGCCAACGTCCTGACTTTC
CDR3aa: CASTAGANVLTF

d_gene: TRBD1
j_gene: TRBJ1-2
abundance: NA
v_gene: TRBV2
CDR3nt: TGTGCCAGCAGCGAATCCACGGGACAGAAGTATGGCTACACCTTC
CDR3aa: CASSESTGQKYGYTF